Following are 22 T cell receptor beta chains from one sample sequenced in a study of T cell responses to AZD1222 COVID-19 vaccine (dated by TCRdb to about 2021). The library was prepared using the immunoSEQ multiplex PCR assay. TCRdb obtained this table from immuneACCESS and retained in-frame rearrangements with V and J assigned. These tables miss some clones; where compared with another copy, unresolved V genes account for less than half of the shortfall, and the remainder is unexplained. Across this sample there are 150,000 to 200,000 clones, with less than 95% seen only once. 0.64% of the sample lies in the top ten. Read against the paper, the sample's time point label means: baseline before first vaccination. Source: peripheral blood, taken on day 0 of AZD1222 vaccination. The origin of the receptors is an adult in good health.

V gene TRBV24-1 combines with J gene TRBJ1-4; D is ambiguous. From germline, CDR1 is KGHDR and CDR2 SFDVKD. This CDR3 is built from 17 residues. Trimming took off 2 bases at V and 8 bases at J, with 20 bases between the two ends. CDR3 nucleotide sequence: TGTGCCACCAGTGATTCATCGGGCGGGGTGGTAGAAGAAAAACTGTTTTTT. This sequence encodes CATSDSSGGVVEEKLFF.

The chain recombines TRBV5-4 with TRBJ1-1; D not certain. The CDR3 has 14 amino acids. V was shortened by 4 bases and J by 3 bases, with 13 bases between the two germline ends. From germline, CDR1 is SGHNT and CDR2 YYREEE (reference sequence). This CDR3 is CASSAGAGDTEAFF. The CDR3 nucleotides are TGTGCCAGCAGCGCGGGCGCCGGGGACACTGAAGCTTTCTTT.

The gene calls are TRBV7-9 and TRBJ2-1; perhaps TRBD2 as D (6 bases). Per germline, CDR1 SEHNR and CDR2 FQNEAQ (reference sequence). V gave up 1 base and J gave up 9 bases, with 13 bases separating them. This CDR3 is built from 14 residues. Written as DNA, the CDR3 is TGTGCCAGCAGCTTAGTGTCTTGGAGGGGTGAGCAGTTCTTC. Its protein product is CASSLVSWRGEQFF.

A remark on this clone: The sample has other DNA sequences that encode this CDR3 too. V and J are TRBV4-1 and TRBJ1-1; the D is unclear. Trimming took off 0 bases at V and 3 bases at J, with 5 bases between the two ends. The V gene's germline CDR1 is MGHRA and CDR2 YSYEKL. The CDR3 runs 13 residues. CDR3 coding DNA: TGCGCCAGCAGCCAAGACCGGGACACTGAAGCTTTCTTT. Encoded protein: CASSQDRDTEAFF.

The chain recombines TRBV11-3 with TRBJ2-7; weak D call: TRBD1 (7 bases). V dropped 5 bases and J dropped 3 bases, with 17 bases sitting between them. The length of the CDR3 is 15 residues. The germline V gene has CDR1 SGHNT and CDR2 YENEEA. The DNA for the CDR3 is TGTGCCAGCAGCCTGGGGGGACAGCGAGACTACGAGCAGTACTTC. This gives the protein CASSLGGQRDYEQYF.

The V and J genes are TRBV29-1 and TRBJ2-7; D gene unclear. The CDR3 totals 14 residues. From germline, CDR1 is SQVTM and CDR2 ANQGSEA. V was cut by 7 bases and J by 4 bases, with 20 bases left in between. CDR3 sequence: CSAGSGLPPYEQYF. The CDR3 nucleotides are TGCAGCGCTGGGTCGGGCCTACCGCCTTACGAGCAGTACTTC.

The CDR3 here is CASRRGSNQPQHF. Here the CDR3 DNA reads TGTGCCAGCAGGCGGGGGTCCAATCAGCCCCAGCATTTT. The chain is built from TRBV12-3 or TRBV12-4 and TRBJ1-5; a weak D match, TRBD1 (5 bases). V dropped 6 bases and J dropped 3 bases, with 9 bases sitting between them. This CDR3 is built from 13 residues.

V and J are TRBV7-8 and TRBJ1-3; TRBD1 matches at 7 bases. The ends lost 1 base at V and 10 bases at J; junction bases unmatched: 7. Germline CDR1 and CDR2: SGHVS and FQNEAQ. The CDR3 runs to 14 residues. The chain's CDR3 is CASSLEQGPATIYF. CDR3 nucleotides: TGTGCCAGCAGCTTAGAACAGGGGCCGGCGACCATATATTTT.

This clone was detected only once. This chain uses TRBV20-1 with TRBJ2-5, with D hard to call. Germline-derived CDR1 and CDR2 are DFQATT and SNEGSKA (reference sequence). Trimming took 6 bases from V and 5 from J, leaving 7 bases between them. This CDR3 region has 10 residues. CDR3 region: CSAVWETQYF. DNA of the CDR3: TGCAGTGCAGTTTGGGAGACCCAGTACTTC.

This clone showed up just once. The chain links TRBV7-9 to TRBJ1-1, with 10 nucleotides matching TRBD1. Germline trimming cut 4 bases from V and 4 bases from J; bases unmatched to any gene: 3. Germline values: CDR1 SEHNR, CDR2 FQNEAQ (reference sequence). This CDR3 region has 14 residues. The CDR3 spells CASSSRDRGTEAFF. The DNA of the CDR3 is TGTGCCAGCAGCTCCAGGGACAGGGGCACTGAAGCTTTCTTT. Full variable domain (rest looked up from reference TRBV7-9 and TRBJ1-1): DTGVSQNPRHKITKRGQNVTFRCDPISEHNRLYWYRQTLGQGPEFLTYFQNEAQLEKSRLLSDRFSAERPKGSFSTLEIQRTEQGDSAMYLCASSSRDRGTEAFFGQGTRLTVV.

The genes are TRBV3-1 (or the pseudogene TRBV3-2) and TRBJ1-6; D may be TRBD1 (6 bases). This CDR3 comprises 15 residues. Germline V gene data show CDR1 as LGHDT and CDR2 as YNNKEL (reference sequence). Trimming took 2 bases from V and 10 from J, leaving 15 bases between them. The CDR3 DNA is TGTGCCAGCAGCCAACTCCGGGATCAGGGGTCACCCCTCCACTTT. Its protein product is CASSQLRDQGSPLHF.

This chain uses TRBV6-2 or TRBV6-3 with TRBJ2-3, with 10 bases identical to TRBD2. The germline V gene encodes CDR1 MNHEY and CDR2 SVGEGT. V trimming: 5 bases; J trimming: 4 bases; junction bases outside the gene matches: 3. This CDR3 has 14 residues. This chain's CDR3 is CASSLAGAPDTQYF. As DNA, the CDR3 is TGTGCCAGCAGTCTAGCGGGAGCGCCAGATACGCAGTATTTT.

This chain joins TRBV19 and TRBJ1-5; 8 bases map to TRBD1. Germline loops: CDR1 LNHDA, CDR2 SQIVND (reference sequence). CDR3 length equals 13 residues. Unmatched junction bases numbered 6, after V lost 10 bases and J lost 4 bases. The CDR3 region has the DNA TGTGCCACCCGGGACAGGATTAATCAGCCCCAGCATTTT. This codes for CATRDRINQPQHF.

The rearrangement links TRBV11-2 to TRBJ1-1; TRBD1 is a possible D gene (6 bases). Between the trimmed V and J ends, which lost 5 bases and 5 bases, there was a span of 24 bases. Germline CDR1 is SGHAT and CDR2 is FQNNGV. This CDR3 comprises 17 residues. The CDR3 DNA reads TGTGCCAGCAGCACACGATCCAGGGGCCGCGTGTGGACTGAAGCTTTCTTT. Translation gives CASSTRSRGRVWTEAFF. The entire variable domain, with the rest obtained from reference TRBV11-2 and TRBJ1-1, is as follows: EAGVAQSPRYKIIEKRQSVAFWCNPISGHATLYWYQQILGQGPKLLIQFQNNGVVDDSQLPKDRFSAERLKGVDSTLKIQPAKLEDSAVYLCASSTRSRGRVWTEAFFGQGTRLTVV.

The chain uses TRBV21-1 and TRBJ2-7; TRBD2, the table's D call, was not compared with the DNA. TRBV21-1 constitutes a pseudogene. There are 17 residues in the CDR3. CDR3 sequence: CASSARWSSGRGYEQYF. CDR3 DNA: TGTGCCAGCAGCGCCCGATGGTCTAGCGGGAGGGGTTACGAGCAGTACTTC.

The chain recombines TRBV6-6 with TRBJ1-5; the D gene is possibly TRBD1 (6 bases). This CDR3 is 15 amino acids long. CDR1 and CDR2 from the germline V gene are MNHNY and SVGAGI (reference sequence). V lost 2 bases, J lost 3 bases, and 11 bases lay in between. The CDR3 protein is CASSYPPGHNQPQHF. DNA of the CDR3: TGTGCCAGCAGTTACCCCCCGGGACACAATCAGCCCCAGCATTTT.

In this sample, this clone turned up a few times. The chain has TRBV7-2 and TRBJ2-7; 8 bases map to TRBD2. CDR1 SGHTA and CDR2 FQGNSA come from the germline V gene. The ends lost 5 bases at V and 4 bases at J; junction bases unmatched: 7. CDR3 length: 14 amino acids. As DNA, the CDR3 is TGTGCCAGCAGCGCGGGGCCTAGCGGGTACGAGCAGTACTTC. It translates to CASSAGPSGYEQYF.

The J gene is TRBJ1-4, the V gene TRBV28; 7 bases align to TRBD1. Germline assignment: CDR1 MDHEN and CDR2 SYDVKM. The V and J ends lost 3 bases and 7 bases, in that order; junction bases with no gene match: 8. The CDR3 spans 15 residues. CDR3: CASSLGQGVGEKLFF. The CDR3 DNA reads TGTGCCAGCAGTTTGGGTCAGGGGGTCGGTGAAAAACTGTTTTTT.

V usage is TRBV6-2 or TRBV6-3 and J usage is TRBJ2-1, with 7 bases aligning to TRBD2. The CDR3 is 14 residues long. V dropped 5 bases and J dropped 7; count of bases not matched to a gene: 8. Per germline, CDR1 MNHEY and CDR2 SVGEGT. The CDR3 nucleotides are TGTGCCAGCAGTCGTGGGGAGGGCCGGAATGAGCAGTTCTTC. Translated: CASSRGEGRNEQFF.

CDR3 sequence reads: CATSRDKGMTAEAFF. CDR3 DNA: TGTGCCACCAGCAGAGATAAAGGGATGACGGCTGAAGCTTTCTTT. The chain employs TRBV15 and TRBJ1-1, with D unresolved. From germline, CDR1 is LNHNV and CDR2 YYDKDF (reference sequence). The CDR3 is made up of 15 amino acids. Trimming left V 0 bases short and J 6 bases short, with 14 bases between.

This clone was seen once. This chain connects TRBV9 to TRBJ2-3; D is uncertain. The CDR3 runs to 15 residues. Germline assignment: CDR1 SGDLS and CDR2 YYNGEE. Trimming shortened V by 0 bases and J by 7 bases, and 15 bases separated the two germline ends. The CDR3 loop reads CASSVGSLVTNTQYF. The CDR3 region has the DNA TGTGCCAGCAGCGTAGGATCCCTCGTAACCAATACGCAGTATTTT.

The chain links TRBV15 to TRBJ2-1, with D tentatively TRBD2 (6 bases). The CDR3 spans 15 residues. With 0 bases removed from V and 5 bases from J, the gap between germline ends came to 11 bases. Per germline, CDR1 LNHNV and CDR2 YYDKDF (reference sequence). The CDR3 DNA reads as TGTGCCACCAGCAGAGAGGGCGGACTACACAATGAGCAGTTCTTC. Protein: CATSREGGLHNEQFF.